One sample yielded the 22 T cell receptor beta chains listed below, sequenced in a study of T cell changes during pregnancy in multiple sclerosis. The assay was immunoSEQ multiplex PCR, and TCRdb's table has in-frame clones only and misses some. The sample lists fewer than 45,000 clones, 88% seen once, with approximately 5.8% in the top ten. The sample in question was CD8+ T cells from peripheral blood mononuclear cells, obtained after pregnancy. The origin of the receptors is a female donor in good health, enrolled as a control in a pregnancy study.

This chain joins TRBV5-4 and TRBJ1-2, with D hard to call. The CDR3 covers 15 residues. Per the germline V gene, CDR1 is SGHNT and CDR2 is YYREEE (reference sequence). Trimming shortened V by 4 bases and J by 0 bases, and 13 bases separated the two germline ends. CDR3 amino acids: CASSPPEKANYGYTF. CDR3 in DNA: TGTGCCAGCAGCCCACCGGAGAAAGCTAACTATGGCTACACCTTC.

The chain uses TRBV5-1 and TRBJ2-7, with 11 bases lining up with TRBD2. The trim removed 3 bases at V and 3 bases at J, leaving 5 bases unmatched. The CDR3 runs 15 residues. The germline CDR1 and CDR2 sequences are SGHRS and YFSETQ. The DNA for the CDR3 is TGCGCCAGCAGCTCTAGCGGGGGGTACCGCTACGAGCAGTACTTC. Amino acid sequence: CASSSSGGYRYEQYF.

For the CDR3, the DNA is TGTGCCAGCAGCGTTGGGACAGGCGGCTACACCTTC. It codes for CASSVGTGGYTF. The rearrangement links TRBV9 to TRBJ1-2; 8 nucleotides align to TRBD1. The length of the CDR3 is 12 residues. V gave up 2 bases and J gave up 8 bases; unmatched junction bases: 2. The germline CDR1 and CDR2 sequences are SGDLS and YYNGEE.

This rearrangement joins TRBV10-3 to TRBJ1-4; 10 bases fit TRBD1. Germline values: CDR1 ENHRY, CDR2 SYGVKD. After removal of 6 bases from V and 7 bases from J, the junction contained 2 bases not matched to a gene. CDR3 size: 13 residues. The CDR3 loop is CAISRDRGEKLFF. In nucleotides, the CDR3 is TGTGCCATCAGCCGGGACAGGGGTGAAAAACTGTTTTTT.

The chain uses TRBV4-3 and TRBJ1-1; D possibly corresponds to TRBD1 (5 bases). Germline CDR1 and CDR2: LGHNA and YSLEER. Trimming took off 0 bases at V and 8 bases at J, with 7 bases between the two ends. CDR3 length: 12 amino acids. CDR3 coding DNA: TGCGCCAGCAGCCAAGATAACAGGGAAGCTTTCTTT. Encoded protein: CASSQDNREAFF.

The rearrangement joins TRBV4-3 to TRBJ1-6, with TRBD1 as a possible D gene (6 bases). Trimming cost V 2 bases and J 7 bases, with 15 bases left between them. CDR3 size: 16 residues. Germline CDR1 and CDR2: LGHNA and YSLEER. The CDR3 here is CASSQRLQGVNSPLHF. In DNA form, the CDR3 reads TGCGCCAGCAGCCAACGGCTACAGGGAGTCAATTCACCCCTCCACTTT.

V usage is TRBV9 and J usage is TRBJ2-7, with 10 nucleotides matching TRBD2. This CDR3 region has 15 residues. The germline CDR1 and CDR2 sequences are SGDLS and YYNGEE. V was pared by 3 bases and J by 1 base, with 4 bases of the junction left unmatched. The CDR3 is CASSASSGGSYEQYF. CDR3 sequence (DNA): TGTGCCAGCAGCGCCTCTAGCGGGGGATCCTACGAGCAGTACTTC.

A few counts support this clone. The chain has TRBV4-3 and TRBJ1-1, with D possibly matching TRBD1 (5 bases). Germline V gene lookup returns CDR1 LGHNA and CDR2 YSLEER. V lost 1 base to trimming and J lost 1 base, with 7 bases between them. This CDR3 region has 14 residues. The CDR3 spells CASSQVTGNTEAFF. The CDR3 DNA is TGCGCCAGCAGCCAAGTAACAGGGAACACTGAAGCTTTCTTT.

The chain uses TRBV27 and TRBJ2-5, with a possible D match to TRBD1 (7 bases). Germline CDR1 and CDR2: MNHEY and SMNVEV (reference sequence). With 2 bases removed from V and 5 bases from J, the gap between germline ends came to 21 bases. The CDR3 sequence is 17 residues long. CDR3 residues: CASSLGGGPTSMETQYF. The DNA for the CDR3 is TGTGCCAGCAGTTTAGGAGGGGGCCCGACTAGTATGGAGACCCAGTACTTC.

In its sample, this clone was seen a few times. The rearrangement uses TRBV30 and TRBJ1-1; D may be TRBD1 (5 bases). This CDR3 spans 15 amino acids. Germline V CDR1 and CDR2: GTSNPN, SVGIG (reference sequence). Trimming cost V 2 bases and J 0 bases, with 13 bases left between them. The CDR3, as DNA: TGTGCCTGGAGTCCGGGGGGTTCCATGAACACTGAAGCTTTCTTT. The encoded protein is CAWSPGGSMNTEAFF.

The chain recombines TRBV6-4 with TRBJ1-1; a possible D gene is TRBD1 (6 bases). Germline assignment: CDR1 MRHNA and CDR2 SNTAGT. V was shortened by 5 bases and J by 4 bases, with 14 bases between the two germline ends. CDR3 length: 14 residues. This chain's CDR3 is CASSPQGEGTEAFF. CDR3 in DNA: TGTGCCAGCAGTCCACAGGGTGAGGGCACTGAAGCTTTCTTT.

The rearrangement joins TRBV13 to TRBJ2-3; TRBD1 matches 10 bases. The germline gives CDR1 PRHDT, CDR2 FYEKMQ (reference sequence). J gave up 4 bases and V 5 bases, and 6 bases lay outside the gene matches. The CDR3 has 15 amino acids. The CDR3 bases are TGTGCCAGCAGCCCTGGACAGGGGGAGGCAGATACGCAGTATTTT. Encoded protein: CASSPGQGEADTQYF.

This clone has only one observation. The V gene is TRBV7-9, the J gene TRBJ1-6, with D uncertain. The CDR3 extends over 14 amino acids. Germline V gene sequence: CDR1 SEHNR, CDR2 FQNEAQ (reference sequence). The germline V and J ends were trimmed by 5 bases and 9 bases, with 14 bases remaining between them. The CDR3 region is CASSRKTSGSPLHF. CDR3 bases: TGTGCCAGCAGCCGGAAGACAAGCGGTTCACCCCTCCACTTT.

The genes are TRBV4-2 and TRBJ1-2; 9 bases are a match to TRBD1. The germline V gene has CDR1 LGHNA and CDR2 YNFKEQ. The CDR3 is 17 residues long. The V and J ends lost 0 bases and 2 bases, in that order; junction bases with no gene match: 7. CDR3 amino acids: CASSQDLPDRGNYGYTF. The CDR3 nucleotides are TGTGCCAGCAGCCAAGATCTTCCGGACAGGGGAAACTATGGCTACACCTTC.

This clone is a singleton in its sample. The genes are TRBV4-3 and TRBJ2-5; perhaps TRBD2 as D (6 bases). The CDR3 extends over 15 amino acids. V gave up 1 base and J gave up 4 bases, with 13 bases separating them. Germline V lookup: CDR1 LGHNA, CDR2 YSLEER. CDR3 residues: CASSQVGGSGETQYF. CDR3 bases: TGCGCCAGCAGCCAAGTTGGAGGGAGCGGAGAGACCCAGTACTTC.

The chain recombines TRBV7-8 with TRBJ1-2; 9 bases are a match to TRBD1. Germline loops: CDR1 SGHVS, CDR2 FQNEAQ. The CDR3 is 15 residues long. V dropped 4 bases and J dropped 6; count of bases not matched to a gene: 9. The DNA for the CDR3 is TGTGCCAGCAGCTCCGTGGACAGGGGAGAAGATGGCTACACCTTC. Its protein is CASSSVDRGEDGYTF.

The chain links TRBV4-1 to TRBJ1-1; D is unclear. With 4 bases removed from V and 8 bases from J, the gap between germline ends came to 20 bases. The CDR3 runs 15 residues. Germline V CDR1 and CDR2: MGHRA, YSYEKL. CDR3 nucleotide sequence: TGCGCCAGCAGCCCTGCTGCACTCCTCCGAGCAGAAGCTTTCTTT. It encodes CASSPAALLRAEAFF.

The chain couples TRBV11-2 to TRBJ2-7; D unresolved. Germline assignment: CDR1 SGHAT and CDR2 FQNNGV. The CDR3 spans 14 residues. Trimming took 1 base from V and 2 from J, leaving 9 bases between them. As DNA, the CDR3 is TGTGCCAGCAGCTTAGCAACACCCCCCTACGAGCAGTACTTC. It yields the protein CASSLATPPYEQYF.

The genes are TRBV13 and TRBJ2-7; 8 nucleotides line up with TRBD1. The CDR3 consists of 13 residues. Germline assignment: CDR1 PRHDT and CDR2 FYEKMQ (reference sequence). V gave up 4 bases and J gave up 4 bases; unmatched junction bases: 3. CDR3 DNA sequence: TGTGCCAGCAGCTCCGGACAGGGATACGAGCAGTACTTC. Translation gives CASSSGQGYEQYF.

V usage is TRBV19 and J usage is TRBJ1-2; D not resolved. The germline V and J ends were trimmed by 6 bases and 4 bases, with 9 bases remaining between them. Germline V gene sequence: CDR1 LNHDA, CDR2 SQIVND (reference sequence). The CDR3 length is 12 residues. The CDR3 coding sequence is TGTGCCAGTAGGTGGGGAGCCTATGGCTACACCTTC. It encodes CASRWGAYGYTF. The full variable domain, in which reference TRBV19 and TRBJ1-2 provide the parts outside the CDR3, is DGGITQSPKYLFRKEGQNVTLSCEQNLNHDAMYWYRQDPGQGLRLIYYSQIVNDFQKGDIAEGYSVSREKKESFPLTVTSAQKNPTAFYLCASRWGAYGYTFGSGTRLTVV.

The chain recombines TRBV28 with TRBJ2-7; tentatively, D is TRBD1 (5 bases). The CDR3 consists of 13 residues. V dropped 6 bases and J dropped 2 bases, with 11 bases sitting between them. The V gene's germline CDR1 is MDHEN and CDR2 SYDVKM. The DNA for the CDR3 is TGTGCCAGCAGCGCACCCAGGGCCTACGAGCAGTACTTC. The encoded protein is CASSAPRAYEQYF. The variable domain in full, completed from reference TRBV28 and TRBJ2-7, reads DVKVTQSSRYLVKRTGEKVFLECVQDMDHENMFWYRQDPGLGLRLIYFSYDVKMKEKGDIPEGYSVSREKKERFSLILESASTNQTSMYLCASSAPRAYEQYFGPGTRLTVT.

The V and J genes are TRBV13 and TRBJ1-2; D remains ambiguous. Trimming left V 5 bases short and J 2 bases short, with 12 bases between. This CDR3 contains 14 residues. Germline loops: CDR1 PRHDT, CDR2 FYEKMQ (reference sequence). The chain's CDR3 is CASSPGAKNYGYTF. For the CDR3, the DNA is TGTGCCAGCAGCCCCGGTGCCAAGAACTATGGCTACACCTTC.